The next 12 T cell receptor beta chains were all read from a single sample in a study of radiotherapy plus CTLA-4 blockade in lung cancer. This table comes from immunoSEQ multiplex PCR, and its TCRdb copy is limited to in-frame clones, with some not included. The sample records about 120,000 clones, approximately 90% being singletons. Sample: peripheral blood, taken from a patient treated with radiotherapy plus ipilimumab. These receptors were obtained from a human donor with non-small cell lung cancer that progressed on radiotherapy plus ipilimumab.

This clone was recorded only once. The chain carries TRBV5-1 and TRBJ2-7; D uncertain. V dropped 5 bases and J dropped 0 bases, with 6 bases sitting between them. Germline CDR1 is SGHRS and CDR2 is YFSETQ. The CDR3 loop spans 12 amino acids. The CDR3 DNA follows: TGCGCCAGCAGTCCTAGCTCCTACGAGCAGTACTTC. Amino acid sequence: CASSPSSYEQYF.

This chain uses TRBV19 with TRBJ1-1; TRBD1 matches at 8 bases. V lost 8 bases to trimming and J lost 6 bases; unmatched junction nucleotides: 11. Per the germline V gene, CDR1 is LNHDA and CDR2 is SQIVND (reference sequence). The CDR3 is 14 amino acids. The CDR3 sequence: CASVNPQGVPEAFF. The CDR3 DNA sequence: TGTGCCAGTGTTAATCCACAGGGGGTTCCTGAAGCTTTCTTT.

The V call is TRBV6-5, the J call TRBJ1-1, with a tentative D call TRBD1 (5 bases). CDR1 is MNHEY, CDR2 SVGAGI, per germline. CDR3 length equals 15 residues. Deletions cut 4 bases from V and 1 base from J, with 13 bases between. The CDR3 region is CASSSLQVTNTEAFF. CDR3 bases: TGTGCCAGCAGTTCCCTACAGGTTACGAACACTGAAGCTTTCTTT.

V gene TRBV5-1 combines with J gene TRBJ1-6; 8 nucleotides agree with TRBD1. CDR1 is SGHRS, CDR2 YFSETQ, per germline. Trimming removed 5 bases from V and 5 bases from J; junction bases left unmatched: 9. The CDR3 length is 16 residues. CDR3 nucleotide sequence: TGCGCCAGCAGTCCACAGGGGGTGCTTAATAATTCACCCCTCCACTTT. Residues: CASSPQGVLNNSPLHF.

This clone was picked up a small number of times. The J gene is TRBJ2-7, the V gene TRBV6-6, with a weak D call TRBD1 (5 bases). The length of the CDR3 is 15 residues. V lost 0 bases and J lost 4, with 13 bases in between. The V gene's germline CDR1 is MNHNY and CDR2 SVGAGI (reference sequence). The CDR3 reads CASSYSTVFLYEQYF. CDR3 nucleotide sequence: TGTGCCAGCAGTTACTCGACAGTGTTTTTATACGAGCAGTACTTC.

This chain uses TRBV7-8 with TRBJ2-7; D might be TRBD2 (5 bases). This CDR3 contains 12 residues. The V gene's germline CDR1 is SGHVS and CDR2 FQNEAQ. Trimming removed 5 bases at V and 9 bases at J, with 14 bases between. CDR3 region: CASSTNTGGQYF. The DNA for the CDR3 is TGTGCCAGCAGCACTAATACTGGAGGGCAGTACTTC.

This clone was observed once. At one end, the junction sequence differs from germline, possibly due to a read error. Other DNA sequences from this sample encode an identical CDR3 as well. The genes are TRBV9 and TRBJ1-2; no definite D call. The germline CDR1 and CDR2 sequences are SGDLS and YYNGEE. The CDR3 has 13 residues. CDR3: CASSVEAVGGYTF. The CDR3 coding sequence is TGTGCCAGCAGTGTAGAGGCGGTAGGCGGCTACACCTTC.

In nucleotides, the CDR3 is TGTGCCAGCAGTGGGCGCCTACAGGATACGCAGTATTTT. It is translated as CASSGRLQDTQYF. This chain joins TRBV2 and TRBJ2-3; no clear D gene. This CDR3 has 13 amino acids. Trimming took off 4 bases at V and 6 bases at J, with 11 bases between the two ends. Germline CDR1 and CDR2: SNHLY and FYNNEI.

Written as DNA, the CDR3 is TGTGCCAGCAGGGCGGGACTAGCGGGAGATATCTACAATGAGCAGTTCTTC. Protein product: CASRAGLAGDIYNEQFF. The chain employs TRBV7-8 and TRBJ2-1; 14 bases are shared with TRBD2. CDR1 and CDR2 (germline): SGHVS, FQNEAQ. This CDR3 has 17 residues. V shed 6 bases and J 3 bases; nucleotides not matched to a gene: 7.

The chain has TRBV5-1 and TRBJ2-5; tentative D call: TRBD1 (5 bases). With 1 base removed from V and 3 bases from J, the gap between germline ends came to 7 bases. In germline, CDR1 is SGHRS, CDR2 YFSETQ. This CDR3 region has 13 residues. CDR3 bases: TGCGCCAGCAGCTTGCTGACAGAAGAGACCCAGTACTTC. It specifies CASSLLTEETQYF. Looking up the rest from reference TRBV5-1 and TRBJ2-5 gives the full variable domain: KAGVTQTPRYLIKTRGQQVTLSCSPISGHRSVSWYQQTPGQGLQFLFEYFSETQRNKGNFPGRFSGRQFSNSRSEMNVSTLELGDSALYLCASSLLTEETQYFGPGTRLLVL.

The rearrangement joins TRBV27 to TRBJ1-2, with D maybe TRBD1 (5 bases). The CDR3 totals 14 residues. The V gene's germline CDR1 is MNHEY and CDR2 SMNVEV (reference sequence). The germline V and J ends were trimmed by 3 bases and 5 bases, with 13 bases remaining between them. This CDR3 reads CASSFQGTGYGYTF. The CDR3 coding sequence is TGTGCCAGCAGTTTCCAGGGTACGGGGTATGGCTACACCTTC.

This clone was seen only once. This chain's CDR3 is CASSARGGEQYF. The CDR3 nucleotides read TGTGCCAGCAGTGCCCGGGGGGGGGAGCAGTACTTC. The chain is built from TRBV6-1 and TRBJ2-7; 8 bases match TRBD2. V trimming: 4 bases; J trimming: 7 bases; junction bases outside the gene matches: 3. There are 12 residues in the CDR3. Germline lookup yields CDR1 MNHNS and CDR2 SASEGT.